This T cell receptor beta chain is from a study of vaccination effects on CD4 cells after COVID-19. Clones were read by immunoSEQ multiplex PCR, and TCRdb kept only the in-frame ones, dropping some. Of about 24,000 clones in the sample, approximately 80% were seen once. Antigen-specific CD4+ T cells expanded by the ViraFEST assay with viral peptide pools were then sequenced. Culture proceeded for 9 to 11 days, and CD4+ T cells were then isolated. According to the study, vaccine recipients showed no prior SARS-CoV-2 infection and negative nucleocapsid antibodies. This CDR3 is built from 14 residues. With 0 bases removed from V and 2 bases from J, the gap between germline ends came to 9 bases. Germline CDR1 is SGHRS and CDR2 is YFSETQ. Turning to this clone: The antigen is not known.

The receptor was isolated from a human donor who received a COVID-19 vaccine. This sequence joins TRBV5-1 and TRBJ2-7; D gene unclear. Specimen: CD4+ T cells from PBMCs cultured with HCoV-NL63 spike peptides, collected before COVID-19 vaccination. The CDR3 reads CASSLDRRTYEQYF. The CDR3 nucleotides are TGCGCCAGCAGCTTGGACCGGCGTACCTACGAGCAGTACTTC.